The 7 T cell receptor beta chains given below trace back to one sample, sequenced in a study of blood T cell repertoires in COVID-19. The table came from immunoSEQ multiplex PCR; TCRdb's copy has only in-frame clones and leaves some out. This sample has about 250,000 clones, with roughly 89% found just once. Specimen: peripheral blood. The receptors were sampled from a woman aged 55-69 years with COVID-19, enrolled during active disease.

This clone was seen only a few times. Written as DNA, the CDR3 is TGTGCCAGCAGTCCTTGGGCCTCGTCTGGAAACACCATATATTTT. Its translation: CASSPWASSGNTIYF. The chain joins TRBV3-1 (or the pseudogene TRBV3-2) to TRBJ1-3; no clear D. The CDR3 consists of 15 residues. V was trimmed by 6 bases and J by 1 base, leaving 13 bases between them. From germline, CDR1 is LGHDT and CDR2 YNNKEL (reference sequence).

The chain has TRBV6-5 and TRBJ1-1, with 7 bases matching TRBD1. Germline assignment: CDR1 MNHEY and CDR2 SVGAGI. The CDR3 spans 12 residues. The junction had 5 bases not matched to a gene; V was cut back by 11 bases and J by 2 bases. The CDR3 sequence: CAARDSNTEAFF. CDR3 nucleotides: TGTGCCGCCCGGGACAGTAACACTGAAGCTTTCTTT.

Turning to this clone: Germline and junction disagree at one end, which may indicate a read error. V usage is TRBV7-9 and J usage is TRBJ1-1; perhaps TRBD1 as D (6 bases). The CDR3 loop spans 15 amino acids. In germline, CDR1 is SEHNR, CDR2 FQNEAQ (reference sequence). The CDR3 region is CASSLGGQGNAEAFF. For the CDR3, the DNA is TGTGCCAGCAGCTTAGGGGGCCAGGGGAACGCTGAAGCTTTCTTT.

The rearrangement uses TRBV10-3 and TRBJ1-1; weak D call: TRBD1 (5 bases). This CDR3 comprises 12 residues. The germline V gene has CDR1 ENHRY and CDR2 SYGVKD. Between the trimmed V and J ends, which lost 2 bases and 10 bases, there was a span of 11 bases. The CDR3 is CAISEDDRTAFF. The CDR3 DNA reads TGTGCCATCAGTGAGGACGACAGAACAGCTTTCTTT.

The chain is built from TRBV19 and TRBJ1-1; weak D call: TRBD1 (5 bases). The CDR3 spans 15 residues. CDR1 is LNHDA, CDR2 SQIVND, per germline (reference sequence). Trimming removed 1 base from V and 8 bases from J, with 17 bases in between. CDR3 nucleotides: TGTGCCAGTAGTATAGTCTTGAAGGGTGGACAAGAAGCTTTCTTT. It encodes CASSIVLKGGQEAFF.

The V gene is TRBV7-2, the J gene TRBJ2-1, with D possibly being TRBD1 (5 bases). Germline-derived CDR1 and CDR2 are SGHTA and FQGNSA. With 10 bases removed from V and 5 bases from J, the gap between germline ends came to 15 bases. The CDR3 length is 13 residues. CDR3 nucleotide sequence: TGTGCCACCGGAAGGGTACAGGACAATGAGCAGTTCTTC. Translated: CATGRVQDNEQFF.

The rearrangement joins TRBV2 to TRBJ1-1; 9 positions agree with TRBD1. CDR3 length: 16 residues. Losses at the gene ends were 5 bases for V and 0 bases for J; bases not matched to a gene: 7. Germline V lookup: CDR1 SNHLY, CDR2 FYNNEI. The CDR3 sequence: CASSILDRGMNTEAFF. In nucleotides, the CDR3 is TGTGCCAGCAGTATATTAGACAGGGGGATGAACACTGAAGCTTTCTTT.